Listed here is a single TCR beta chain. Its antigen is not yet known. One base away there is no much larger clone; base qualities are not given. The data were taken from a study of T cells after yellow fever vaccination (dated by TCRdb to the late 2010s). Background for the entire study: The SMART-Seq v4 Ultra Low Input RNA kit was used to prepare libraries from fractions with low cell numbers. Two healthy male donors made up the cohort, one aged 18 to 30 years and the other aged 30 to 40 years. Blood was collected at multiple timepoints before and after primary and secondary immunization, and bulk PBMC replicates and cell subsets were isolated. To follow T-cell clones before and after both primary and booster YFV17D yellow fever vaccination, bulk TCR alpha and beta repertoires underwent longitudinal sequencing.

The treatment or condition label here, explained by the study, means: live attenuated yellow fever vaccine strain. Two biological replicates of bulk PBMCs were collected at each blood-draw timepoint. A standard Ficoll-Paque protocol was used to isolate PBMCs from peripheral blood. RNA was extracted with TriZol from bulk PBMCs, CD4 and CD8 fractions, and dextramer-positive and dextramer-negative fractions. TCR cDNA was made using 5'RACE template switching, a step that added a universal primer site and unique molecular identifiers. Priming of cDNA synthesis was performed from both the TCR alpha and TCR beta constant segments. Two PCR steps were used to amplify libraries, with sample barcodes and sequencing adapters being added in the second step. Sequencing of the libraries was done on either Illumina HiSeq 2500 (2x100 bp) or NovaSeq (2x150 bp). The authors' analysis ran thus. Demultiplexing of reads and collapsing into UMI consensus sequences were performed with MIGEC, and V(D)J alignment was carried out with MiXCR. Clonotypes responding to the vaccine were identified with edgeR on replicate PBMC samples, with the criteria of FDR below 0.01 and a log2 fold change above 5 up to day 15. Each bulk clonotype was labeled CD4 or CD8 based on which sequenced repertoire, CD4 or CD8, contained the clonotype at higher abundance. In TCRdb, the public reads were trimmed at Q25 with fastp and aligned with MiXCR, with productive beta chains retained. For every CDR3 protein sequence, its rows merge into one entry that carries the most common genes and DNA. The V and J calls follow TCRdb's processing rather than the paper's. Here the sample has some 300,000 distinct CDR3 sequences; approximately 8% occur a single time. 17% of the sample belongs to the ten largest clones.

CDR1 and CDR2 are drawn from the germline V gene (reference sequence): DFQATT, SNEGSKA. V loses 0 bases, J loses 4 bases, and the germline ends lie 9 bases apart. The CDR3 holds 13 amino acids from the cysteine to the phenylalanine. The read is trimmed to its CDR3 DNA, 39 bases read in frame from base 1. Overall study results and their limits: Because the study included only two donors, the extent to which the findings can be generalized is limited. FACS-sorted repertoires could contain abundant contaminating clonotypes from the bulk population, so computational filtering was required. A small fraction of clonotypes appeared in both the CD4 and CD8 compartments, likely as a result of convergent recombination. The secondary T-cell response was weaker than the primary response but faster, peaking on day 5 instead of day 15. After the booster, most clones that had expanded after primary vaccination were detected again (around 97% of CD4 and 88% of CD8), suggesting broad maintenance of memory.

The sequence is built from TRBV20-1 and TRBJ1-1, with no confidently assigned D gene. The receptor's source is a man aged 18 to 35 who received the YFV17D yellow fever vaccine. The sequences come from PBMCs, collected approximately 40 days after the first yellow fever vaccination. The CDR3 reads as follows: CSARDWVGTEAFF. The bases read TGCAGTGCTAGAGATTGGGTGGGCACTGAAGCTTTCTTT.